This T cell receptor (beta chain) was documented in a study of beta chain features in type 1 diabetes. Whole-study context: No patient-donor differences in age, gender, total cells or subset yield.

Study-wide results and limits: Type 1 diabetes patients had moderately but significantly shorter TCRB CDR3s in all four CD4+ subsets. The naive, central memory and Treg TCRB repertoires showed an apparent similarity that was greater among patients than among healthy donors.

Trimming pared 5 bases from V and 2 bases from J, leaving 21 bases between. The CDR3 contains 17 residues. CDR1 and CDR2 (germline): SEHNR, FQNEAQ (reference sequence). The sequenced template was cDNA made from the entire isolated RNA. This table comes from immunoSEQ multiplex PCR, and its TCRdb copy is limited to in-frame clones, with some not included. There are approximately 100,000 clones in the sample; under 30% occur only once, and 0.5% to 0.55% lies in the top ten. The table lists this clone with a few counts. Its antigen is undetermined. This receptor was taken from a woman aged 18-29 years with type 1 diabetes. V and J are TRBV7-9 and TRBJ1-2, with D possibly TRBD1 on 6 matching bases. The sequencing input was central memory CD4+ T cells from blood. CDR3 in DNA: TGTGCCAGCAGCGCCCCACCTTCGACAGGAATGAACTATGGCTACACCTTC. Translated: CASSAPPSTGMNYGYTF.